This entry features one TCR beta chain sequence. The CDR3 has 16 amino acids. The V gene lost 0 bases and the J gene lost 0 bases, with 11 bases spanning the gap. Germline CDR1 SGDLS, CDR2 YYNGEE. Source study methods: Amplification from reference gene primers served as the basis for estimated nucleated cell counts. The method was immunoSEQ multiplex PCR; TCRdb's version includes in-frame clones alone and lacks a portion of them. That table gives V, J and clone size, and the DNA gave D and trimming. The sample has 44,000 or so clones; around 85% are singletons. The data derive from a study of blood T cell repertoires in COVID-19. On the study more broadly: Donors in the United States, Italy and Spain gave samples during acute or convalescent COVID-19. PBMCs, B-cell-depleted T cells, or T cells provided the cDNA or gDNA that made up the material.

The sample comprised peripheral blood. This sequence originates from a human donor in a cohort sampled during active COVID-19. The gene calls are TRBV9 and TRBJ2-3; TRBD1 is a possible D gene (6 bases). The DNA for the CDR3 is TGTGCCAGCAGCGTAGCAGGGGAATTGAGCACAGATACGCAGTATTTT. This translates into CASSVAGELSTDTQYF.